This T cell receptor beta chain was observed in a study of shared clonotypes between healthy human individuals (dated by TCRdb to the early 2020s). For the wider study: A couple of women and a few men aged 18 to 49 years were included in the cohort. For each donor, CD4 naive and CD4 memory were each run on three plates, CD8 naive on two plates, and CD8 memory on one plate. To estimate repertoire size and how much clonotype sharing occurs between individuals, the study deeply sequenced the blood TCR repertoires of roughly 5 healthy adults. To increase sequencing depth and limit assay-specific biases, TCR repertoire library preparation and sequencing were carried out by different laboratories using diverse techniques. Per donor, leukapheresis produced somewhere between about 0.9 and 9.5 billion PBMCs.

As concerns this clone: Its binding antigen is unknown. One base away there is no much larger clone; base qualities are not given.

TCR CDR3 regions were amplified from genomic DNA by multiplex PCR using the deep immunoSEQ assay. Genomic DNA extracted from each cell subset was distributed evenly over all wells of several immunoSEQ 96-well plates, and each plate served as one replicate. For sorted subsets, each replicate PCR was loaded with roughly 0.2 ug genomic DNA, equivalent to about 30,000 T cell genomes. Purified libraries were measured with a Qubit 3.0 fluorometer, size-checked on a Bioanalyzer 2100, and measured again with the KAPA Library Quantification kit. Every immunoSEQ 96-well plate was sequenced on a separate single-read 150-cycle Illumina NextSeq 550 flow cell. The paper's processing steps were these. Because the immunoSEQ output held only junctional sequences and lacked quality scores, the filtering could not match the filtering applied to full-length reads. Sequences were annotated with PyIR, a Python wrapper for IgBLAST v1.9, and V/J genes and CDR3 were assigned using IMGT germline references. Reads with weak V/J assignments (E-value above 1e-6), missing CDR3, stop codons, out-of-frame junctions, or ambiguous translated residues were removed. A V3J clonotype was defined by an identical inferred V gene, J gene, and CDR3 amino acid sequence. Percentage overlap between repertoires was calculated by dividing the number of shared unique clonotypes by the size of the smaller repertoire. Three approaches were used to assess repertoire richness: RTK rarefaction, the Chao1 estimator, and Recon v2.1 estimates of unobserved clonotypes. OLGA was used to compute generation probabilities for all TCRbeta clonotypes that the gDNA method yielded from a handful of donors. TCRdb took over this immuneACCESS table, retaining in-frame rearrangements with V and J assigned. Such tables are incomplete; in checked studies, under half of the missing clones stem from an unresolved V gene, and the remainder is unexplained. V and J calls and clone size are those listed in that table; D and trimming were worked out from the DNA. The sample table records 1,100,000 or so clones; around three quarters of these occur just once. 0.5% to 0.6% of the sample is in the top ten clones.

Healthy HIV-negative adults with no recently reported acute infections or vaccinations were included as donors. All donors were Caucasian adults living in Nashville, Tennessee, USA. CD4+ T cells were enriched through magnetic negative selection, after which naive cells were positively selected on CD45RA and the remaining negative fraction served as the memory subset. Blood was obtained by leukapheresis, after which PBMCs were separated by Ficoll-Histopaque density gradient centrifugation and cryopreserved in liquid nitrogen vapor phase. Analytical flow cytometry was used to check the purity and quantity of every magnetically sorted T cell population. From each sorted fraction, genomic DNA was isolated and quantified by UV absorbance on a Nanodrop 2000c. Results and caveats for the whole study, not just this receptor: Naive subsets generally had larger estimated clonotype richness than memory subsets. Pairwise subsampling indicated that sequencing depth was expected to affect the degree of clonotype sharing among donors. Because the study included a small number of donors, the genetic and exposure-history diversity represented was limited. Roughly 5.2% of naive CD4, 3.5% of naive CD8, about 2.1% of memory CD4, and around 0.4% of memory CD8 clonotypes were shared across several donors. Only blood was sampled, and tissue TCR repertoires likely differ from those in blood. Higher generation probabilities were observed for clonotypes shared by all four sorted-subset donors than for non-shared clonotypes. Even with the large sequencing depth, rarefaction of the sorted-subset datasets indicated that sequencing was incomplete.

This receptor was taken from a man in his late teens or twenties in good health. Some clones in this sample may be carry-over from other donors' samples. The sample taken for sequencing was memory CD4+ T cells from PBMCs. The label giving this sample's cell subset or site can be read as: CD45RA-negative fraction.

The CDR3 region: CASRAKIRDATYEQYF. DNA sequence: TGTGCCAGCAGAGCAAAAATCCGGGACGCAACCTACGAGCAGTACTTC. The chain is assembled from TRBV6-6 and TRBJ2-7, with the D gene tentatively TRBD1 or TRBD2, based on 5 matching bases in each. Including cysteine and phenylalanine, the CDR3 has 16 amino acids. Of all the DNA, just the CDR3 is kept, 48 bases in frame from base 1. The junction carries 20 bases between V and J, which are trimmed by 6 bases and 2 bases respectively. CDR1 MNHNY and CDR2 SVGAGI are derived from the germline V gene (reference sequence).